The 13 T cell receptor beta chains given below trace back to one sample, sequenced in a study of T cell responses to AZD1222 COVID-19 vaccine. Clones were read by immunoSEQ multiplex PCR, and TCRdb kept only the in-frame ones, dropping some. The data contain approximately 190,000 clones, approximately 92% of them singletons. The sample was peripheral blood, taken on day 0 of AZD1222 vaccination. The receptors originated from an adult in good health.

About this clone itself: Other nucleotide sequences in the sample specify the same CDR3. V and J are TRBV5-1 and TRBJ2-2; D not resolved. Germline V gives CDR1 SGHRS, CDR2 YFSETQ. CDR3 size: 15 residues. Trimming took 0 bases from V and 0 from J, leaving 6 bases between them. In DNA form, the CDR3 reads TGCGCCAGCAGCTTGGGGCAGACGAACACCGGGGAGCTGTTTTTT. It encodes CASSLGQTNTGELFF.

This sequence joins TRBV11-3 and TRBJ2-2; D call uncertain. In germline, CDR1 is SGHNT, CDR2 YENEEA. V lost 0 bases to trimming and J lost 4 bases, with 12 bases between them. The CDR3 runs to 16 residues. CDR3 loop: CASSLDVTGSTGELFF. The CDR3 DNA reads as TGTGCCAGCAGCTTAGATGTGACGGGCAGCACCGGGGAGCTGTTTTTT.

The CDR3 protein is CASSPTGGLVTGELFF. CDR3 nucleotides: TGTGCCAGCAGCCCTACAGGGGGCTTGGTCACCGGGGAGCTGTTTTTT. The V call is TRBV7-9, the J call TRBJ2-2; 9 nucleotides line up with TRBD1. CDR3 length equals 16 residues. Germline values: CDR1 SEHNR, CDR2 FQNEAQ (reference sequence). Trimming took 5 bases from V and 4 from J; bases not matched to a gene: 8.

The chain joins TRBV6-5 to TRBJ1-6; no definite D call. Trimming cost V 4 bases and J 6 bases, with 13 bases left between them. This CDR3 spans 15 amino acids. Germline CDR1 is MNHEY and CDR2 is SVGAGI. The CDR3 DNA sequence: TGTGCCAGCAGTTTCGAGCGGGTCAGTAATTCACCCCTCCACTTT. This encodes CASSFERVSNSPLHF.

This chain links TRBV11-2 with TRBJ2-7; D is unresolved. Trimming shortened V by 0 bases and J by 7 bases, and 10 bases separated the two germline ends. Germline assignment: CDR1 SGHAT and CDR2 FQNNGV. The CDR3 is made up of 13 amino acids. This chain's CDR3 is CASSLDQVGEQYF. In DNA form, the CDR3 reads TGTGCCAGCAGCTTAGATCAGGTGGGGGAGCAGTACTTC.

This clone was observed a handful of times. The V and J genes are TRBV4-2 and TRBJ1-2; TRBD1 matches 7 bases. Trimming at V came to 0 bases and at J to 5 bases, leaving 9 bases not matched to a gene. This CDR3 contains 16 residues. CDR1 LGHNA and CDR2 YNFKEQ come from the germline V gene. CDR3: CASSQDVTTGDYGYTF. CDR3 bases: TGTGCCAGCAGCCAAGATGTAACAACAGGGGATTATGGCTACACCTTC.

The rearrangement joins TRBV7-2 to TRBJ1-2; a possible D gene is TRBD1 (6 bases). The CDR3 loop spans 13 amino acids. Trimming cost V 0 bases and J 7 bases, with 9 bases left between them. CDR1 is SGHTA and CDR2 is FQGNSA in the germline V gene. DNA for the CDR3: TGTGCCAGCAGCTTAGCAACAGGGATTGGCTACACCTTC. Amino acids: CASSLATGIGYTF.

The chain is built from TRBV6-1 and TRBJ1-1; D gene unclear. Trimming removed 1 base at V and 5 bases at J, with 8 bases between. CDR3 length: 13 amino acids. Germline V gives CDR1 MNHNS, CDR2 SASEGT. The CDR3 nucleotides are TGTGCCAGCAGTGAAGTGGAAGCGACTGAAGCTTTCTTT. This encodes CASSEVEATEAFF.

This sequence joins TRBV5-1 and TRBJ1-2, with D tentatively TRBD1 (5 bases). This CDR3 has 13 amino acids. Germline values: CDR1 SGHRS, CDR2 YFSETQ. V lost 1 base, J lost 4 bases, and 8 bases lay in between. In nucleotides, the CDR3 is TGCGCCAGCAGCTTGTCGGGGCCCTATGGCTACACCTTC. Its translation is CASSLSGPYGYTF.

This chain joins TRBV6-6 and TRBJ1-4, with D unclear. V was pared by 5 bases and J by 12 bases, with 19 bases between. In germline, CDR1 is MNHNY, CDR2 SVGAGI (reference sequence). This CDR3 spans 14 amino acids. The CDR3 nucleotides read TGTGCCAGCAGTACAGAGGACCCCTGGGGAGAACTGTTTTTT. Its translation is CASSTEDPWGELFF.

The chain carries TRBV2 and TRBJ2-3; possibly TRBD1 for D (6 bases). Germline lookup yields CDR1 SNHLY and CDR2 FYNNEI. CDR3 length: 14 residues. V was clipped by 0 bases and J by 2 bases, with 6 bases between them. The CDR3 sequence: CASSEAGATDTQYF. As DNA, the CDR3 is TGTGCCAGCAGTGAAGCGGGGGCCACAGATACGCAGTATTTT.

The rearrangement joins TRBV5-4 to TRBJ2-1, with 11 bases matching TRBD2. The CDR3 has 16 amino acids. With V trimmed by 4 bases and J by 4 bases, 7 bases remained unmatched. The germline gives CDR1 SGHNT, CDR2 YYREEE (reference sequence). The CDR3 protein is CASSSWLAGGYNEQFF. The DNA for the CDR3 is TGTGCCAGCAGCAGTTGGCTAGCGGGGGGATACAATGAGCAGTTCTTC.

This chain joins TRBV6-5 and TRBJ2-7, with D possibly TRBD2 on 6 matching bases. Germline lookup yields CDR1 MNHEY and CDR2 SVGAGI. The CDR3 contains 15 residues. V was clipped by 7 bases and J by 3 bases, with 19 bases between them. The CDR3 nucleotides are TGTGCCAGCAACTACCTCCCGGAGGGGAACTACGAGCAGTACTTC. Residues: CASNYLPEGNYEQYF.